The 28 T cell receptor beta chains below all came from one sample that was sequenced in a study of identical twins. MiXCR, applied by TCRdb to the 5' RACE reads, yields one record per CDR3 protein. The data show about 330,000 distinct CDR3 sequences, 9% to 15% seen once. The data also belong to a second study, concerning yellow fever vaccine responses in identical twins.

Input material: CD8+ T cells sorted from blood. All receptors come from a woman under 30 in good health.

The sample holds a few counts of this clonotype. The V call is TRBV27, the J call TRBJ2-7; D is unresolved. Germline V CDR1 and CDR2: MNHEY, SMNVEV (reference sequence). This CDR3 is built from 14 residues. V gave up 3 bases and J gave up 2 bases, with 11 bases separating them. This CDR3 is CASSFSARTYEQYF. The CDR3 DNA sequence: TGTGCCAGCAGTTTTTCGGCGAGAACCTACGAGCAGTACTTC.

The CDR3 loop reads CASSFPSGASHTEAFF. The CDR3 coding sequence is TGTGCCAGCAGCTTTCCCTCCGGGGCTAGTCACACTGAAGCTTTCTTT. The chain combines TRBV12-3 or TRBV12-4 with TRBJ1-1; perhaps TRBD1 as D (5 bases). This CDR3 spans 16 amino acids. V shed 6 bases and J shed 3 bases, with 20 bases lying between them.

The genes are TRBV10-3 and TRBJ2-5; 9 bases match TRBD1. Germline CDR1 is ENHRY and CDR2 is SYGVKD. This CDR3 spans 12 amino acids. Trimming took 11 bases from V and 4 from J; bases not matched to a gene: 5. CDR3 sequence (DNA): TGTGCCGCCGGGACAGGGAGAGAGACCCAGTACTTC. It encodes CAAGTGRETQYF.

Many counts were recorded for this clonotype. The J gene is TRBJ2-3, the V gene TRBV27, with D uncertain. Germline CDR1 and CDR2: MNHEY and SMNVEV (reference sequence). The CDR3 length is 11 residues. The germline V and J ends were trimmed by 5 bases and 5 bases, with 5 bases remaining between them. The CDR3 DNA reads TGTGCCAGCAGTGGTCGAGATACGCAGTATTTT. Translated, it gives CASSGRDTQYF.

The chain carries TRBV6-1 and TRBJ2-7; 11 bases match TRBD1. This CDR3 is built from 15 residues. Germline CDR1 MNHNS, CDR2 SASEGT. The J segment lost 4 bases and the V segment lost 6 bases, leaving 8 bases of the junction unmatched. Here the CDR3 DNA reads TGTGCCAGCAGCCACCCGGGACAGGGGGTATACGAGCAGTACTTC. This encodes CASSHPGQGVYEQYF.

This clonotype was picked up a small number of times. The J gene is TRBJ2-7, the V gene TRBV6-5, with D possibly matching TRBD2 (6 bases). The V and J ends lost 2 bases and 3 bases respectively, with 23 bases between them. The CDR3 sequence is 18 residues long. Per the germline V gene, CDR1 is MNHEY and CDR2 is SVGAGI. CDR3 loop: CASSYTAPTAWGVYEQYF. The CDR3 DNA is TGTGCCAGCAGTTACACGGCTCCGACCGCCTGGGGGGTCTACGAGCAGTACTTC.

The V call is TRBV13, the J call TRBJ2-7, with D possibly matching TRBD1 (6 bases). V lost 4 bases to trimming and J lost 4 bases, with 26 bases between them. The CDR3 is 18 amino acids. CDR1 PRHDT and CDR2 FYEKMQ come from the germline V gene (reference sequence). The CDR3 loop reads CASSSVPAIRDNPYEQYF. CDR3 nucleotide sequence: TGTGCCAGCAGCTCCGTCCCGGCGATCCGGGACAACCCTTACGAGCAGTACTTC.

This chain connects TRBV13 to TRBJ2-1, with 9 bases that match TRBD2. The CDR3 extends over 16 amino acids. CDR1 and CDR2 from the germline V gene are PRHDT and FYEKMQ (reference sequence). V trimming: 2 bases; J trimming: 4 bases; junction bases outside the gene matches: 6. CDR3 sequence (DNA): TGTGCCAGCAGCTTAATGGTAGCGGGGGAGTACAATGAGCAGTTCTTC. It translates to CASSLMVAGEYNEQFF.

The genes are TRBV6-5 and TRBJ2-3; unclear D gene. Looked up from germline, CDR1 is MNHEY and CDR2 is SVGAGI. This CDR3 is built from 15 residues. With 0 bases removed from V and 2 bases from J, the gap between germline ends came to 9 bases. As DNA, the CDR3 is TGTGCCAGCAGTTACTCGCGACTCCCCACAGATACGCAGTATTTT. This encodes CASSYSRLPTDTQYF.

The chain links TRBV12-3 or TRBV12-4 to TRBJ2-1; 7 nucleotides agree with TRBD1. V lost 3 bases and J lost 3; bases outside the gene matches: 8. CDR3 length equals 16 residues. The DNA of the CDR3 is TGTGCCAGCAGTTTTATCGAGGGGGCGGACTACAATGAGCAGTTCTTC. Translating it yields CASSFIEGADYNEQFF.

The sample holds a few counts of this clonotype. The chain recombines TRBV9 with TRBJ2-2; 10 bases are shared with TRBD1. CDR3 length: 17 residues. J was trimmed by 3 bases and V by 4 bases; bases with no gene match: 9. Looked up from germline, CDR1 is SGDLS and CDR2 is YYNGEE. This chain's CDR3 is CASSHDGTGDHTGELFF. CDR3 nucleotide sequence: TGTGCCAGCAGCCACGATGGGACAGGGGACCACACCGGGGAGCTGTTTTTT.

This clonotype was picked up many times. The genes are TRBV7-8 and TRBJ2-1, with D unresolved. The CDR3 consists of 14 residues. Trimming removed 2 bases from V and 2 bases from J, with 7 bases in between. Germline V gene sequence: CDR1 SGHVS, CDR2 FQNEAQ. CDR3 residues: CASSLRETYNEQFF. In DNA, the CDR3 is TGTGCCAGCAGCTTACGAGAGACCTACAATGAGCAGTTCTTC.

The rearrangement joins TRBV11-2 to TRBJ2-1; D might be TRBD2 (7 bases). Looked up from germline, CDR1 is SGHAT and CDR2 is FQNNGV. Trimming took off 5 bases at V and 0 bases at J, with 11 bases between the two ends. The CDR3 runs to 15 residues. CDR3 amino acids: CASSSGTPSYNEQFF. CDR3 coding DNA: TGTGCCAGCAGCAGCGGGACACCCTCCTACAATGAGCAGTTCTTC.

This clonotype turned up a few times. The chain employs TRBV6-1 and TRBJ1-1; D unresolved. Germline V gives CDR1 MNHNS, CDR2 SASEGT. The ends were cut back, 4 bases at V and 1 base at J, with 10 bases in the middle. There are 14 residues in the CDR3. CDR3 loop: CASSVLTPNTEAFF. The DNA for the CDR3 is TGTGCCAGCAGTGTGCTGACCCCGAACACTGAAGCTTTCTTT.

This clonotype was detected only a few times. This chain joins TRBV4-2 and TRBJ2-3; D not resolved. The V and J ends lost 1 base and 5 bases respectively, with 7 bases between them. This CDR3 contains 13 residues. Germline values: CDR1 LGHNA, CDR2 YNFKEQ. The CDR3 reads CASSQVILDTQYF. The DNA of the CDR3 is TGTGCCAGCAGCCAAGTAATCCTAGATACGCAGTATTTT.

Only a few counts were recorded for this clonotype. CDR3 amino acids: CSADGTGVPQETQYF. CDR3 sequence (DNA): TGCAGTGCTGATGGGACAGGGGTACCCCAAGAGACCCAGTACTTC. The chain joins TRBV20-1 to TRBJ2-5; 10 nucleotides match TRBD1. Per the germline V gene, CDR1 is DFQATT and CDR2 is SNEGSKA (reference sequence). Trimming cost V 5 bases and J 1 base; bases outside gene matches: 7. The CDR3 extends over 15 amino acids.

This clonotype was observed a handful of times. This chain connects TRBV27 to TRBJ1-6; D call uncertain. Germline V gene lookup returns CDR1 MNHEY and CDR2 SMNVEV (reference sequence). CDR3 size: 11 residues. The ends were cut back, 6 bases at V and 12 bases at J, with 9 bases in the middle. As DNA, the CDR3 is TGTGCCAGCAGCCACGCGGGACCCCTCCACTTT. Translating gives CASSHAGPLHF.

There are many counts of this clonotype. The chain has TRBV3-1 and TRBJ1-2, with 9 bases aligning to TRBD1. Per the germline V gene, CDR1 is LGHDT and CDR2 is YNNKEL (reference sequence). V lost 1 base and J lost 8; bases outside the gene matches: 5. The CDR3 covers 14 residues. CDR3 residues: CASSQVGQGLGYTF. The CDR3 DNA follows: TGTGCCAGCAGCCAAGTCGGACAGGGGCTCGGCTACACCTTC. Filled out from reference TRBV3-1 and TRBJ1-2, the complete variable domain reads DTAVSQTPKYLVTQMGNDKSIKCEQNLGHDTMYWYKQDSKKFLKIMFSYNNKELIINETVPNRFSPKSPDKAHLNLHINSLELGDSAVYFCASSQVGQGLGYTFGSGTRLTVV.

This sequence joins TRBV5-1 and TRBJ1-2; D is undetermined. The germline gives CDR1 SGHRS, CDR2 YFSETQ. Trimming removed 4 bases at V and 10 bases at J, with 17 bases between. This CDR3 is 13 amino acids long. CDR3 protein: CASSPYLGADYTF. The CDR3 nucleotides read TGCGCCAGCAGCCCATATTTGGGCGCGGACTACACCTTC.

The chain is built from TRBV3-1 and TRBJ2-2, with 10 bases that match TRBD2. The V gene's germline CDR1 is LGHDT and CDR2 YNNKEL (reference sequence). V shed 3 bases and J 5 bases; nucleotides not matched to a gene: 18. The CDR3 loop spans 20 amino acids. The CDR3 sequence: CASSQTEAPPSGRWTGELFF. The CDR3, as DNA: TGTGCCAGCAGCCAGACCGAAGCCCCCCCTAGCGGGAGATGGACCGGGGAGCTGTTTTTT.

This clonotype was observed a few times. V usage is TRBV5-1 and J usage is TRBJ1-1, with D hard to call. The CDR3 length is 15 residues. The V gene's germline CDR1 is SGHRS and CDR2 YFSETQ. V was clipped by 4 bases and J by 4 bases, with 17 bases between them. In nucleotides, the CDR3 is TGCGCCAGCAGCCTAACCCGGGTACTCGGCACTGAAGCTTTCTTT. Translation: CASSLTRVLGTEAFF.

The rearrangement joins TRBV7-9 to TRBJ2-5; D is undetermined. V was pared by 4 bases and J by 8 bases, with 11 bases between. The germline CDR1 and CDR2 sequences are SEHNR and FQNEAQ (reference sequence). The CDR3 totals 12 residues. CDR3 protein: CASSSRPDTQYF. In DNA, the CDR3 is TGTGCCAGCAGCTCCAGGCCCGATACCCAGTACTTC.

This clonotype came up a few times. This rearrangement joins TRBV7-2 to TRBJ2-2, with 8 bases matching TRBD2. This CDR3 is built from 16 residues. With V trimmed by 3 bases and J by 7 bases, 10 bases remained unmatched. Germline CDR1 SGHTA, CDR2 FQGNSA. The CDR3 coding sequence is TGTGCCAGCAGCTTGGGCCCGGGGGGGCGAAGCGGGGAGCTGTTTTTT. Translated, it gives CASSLGPGGRSGELFF.

The table lists this clonotype with many counts. The J gene is TRBJ2-1, the V gene TRBV3-1; 10 bases line up with TRBD1. This CDR3 is 16 amino acids long. Germline V lookup: CDR1 LGHDT, CDR2 YNNKEL (reference sequence). Unmatched junction bases numbered 6, after V lost 0 bases and J lost 7 bases. The CDR3 is CASSQEGQGIENEQFF. CDR3 nucleotides: TGTGCCAGCAGCCAAGAGGGACAGGGGATTGAGAATGAGCAGTTCTTC.

The chain has TRBV28 and TRBJ2-1; D gene ambiguous. This CDR3 region has 15 residues. CDR1 and CDR2 from the germline V gene are MDHEN and SYDVKM. V was pared by 4 bases and J by 8 bases, with 18 bases between. CDR3 loop: CASSSPPRVSDEQFF. The CDR3 DNA is TGTGCCAGCAGTTCCCCCCCACGGGTATCGGATGAGCAGTTCTTC.

This chain uses TRBV5-4 with TRBJ1-1; D is ambiguous. V was cut by 0 bases and J by 6 bases, with 15 bases left in between. Germline CDR1 reads SGHNT; CDR2 reads YYREEE (reference sequence). The CDR3 loop spans 15 amino acids. CDR3 region: CASSLGTGVTAEAFF. CDR3 DNA sequence: TGTGCCAGCAGCTTGGGGACTGGGGTAACAGCTGAAGCTTTCTTT.

This clonotype was counted a few times. CDR3 sequence (DNA): TGCAGTGCTAGAGATGGGGCGGCTAGCGGGTTGGAGACCCAGTACTTC. Translating gives CSARDGAASGLETQYF. This chain connects TRBV20-1 to TRBJ2-5, with 8 positions matching TRBD2. Germline V gives CDR1 DFQATT, CDR2 SNEGSKA (reference sequence). The CDR3 length is 16 residues. V shed 0 bases and J 5 bases; nucleotides not matched to a gene: 11.

This clonotype was observed many times. The V call is TRBV20-1, the J call TRBJ2-1; TRBD1 matches at 7 bases. Germline CDR1 reads DFQATT; CDR2 reads SNEGSKA (reference sequence). V was clipped by 7 bases and J by 5 bases; unmatched bases: 11. The CDR3 spans 14 residues. CDR3 sequence (DNA): TGCAGTGTCTTCCCGGGACAGCCAAACAATGAGCAGTTCTTC. It is translated as CSVFPGQPNNEQFF.